The entry that follows covers one T cell receptor (beta chain) sequence. This sample is part of a study of T-cell reconstitution after alpha-beta-depleted transplantation in children. This sample's TCRbeta library carried unique molecular identifier barcodes. TCRdb used MiXCR to reprocess the PCR reads, holding one entry per CDR3 protein. This sample has about 410,000 distinct CDR3 sequences, with around 20% found just once. The V gene's germline CDR1 is DFQATT and CDR2 SNEGSKA (reference sequence). Trimming cost V 3 bases and J 5 bases, with 13 bases left between them. CDR3 length equals 14 residues.

The source of this sequence is a human donor who donated a stem cell graft to a child with acute myeloid leukemia. The chain recombines TRBV20-1 with TRBJ2-2; D possibly matches TRBD1 or TRBD2 (6 bases each). The material sequenced was PBMCs from the stem cell graft donor, taken from the stem cell graft. The CDR3 loop reads CSASWGARTGELFF. The DNA of the CDR3 is TGCAGTGCTAGCTGGGGGGCGCGAACCGGGGAGCTGTTTTTT.